These 16 T cell receptor beta chains were all obtained from the same sample, sequenced in a study of blood T cell repertoires in COVID-19. TCRdb's copy holds only in-frame clones and misses some; the assay was immunoSEQ multiplex PCR. The sample records hundreds of thousands of clones, around 87% being singletons. The sample was PBMCs or T cells enriched from blood (not recorded which). All receptors derive from a man between 18 and 29 years old who had recovered from COVID-19.

This sequence joins TRBV29-1 and TRBJ2-5; D ambiguous. Germline V gene sequence: CDR1 SQVTM, CDR2 ANQGSEA. The V end lost 7 bases, the J end lost 7 bases, and 22 bases lay between the germline ends. This CDR3 is 14 amino acids long. The CDR3 reads CSASIGATPGTQYF. CDR3 nucleotides: TGCAGCGCCTCAATCGGTGCCACCCCAGGGACCCAGTACTTC.

The chain uses TRBV19 and TRBJ1-5; D may be TRBD1 (5 bases). There are 15 residues in the CDR3. Germline V gene sequence: CDR1 LNHDA, CDR2 SQIVND (reference sequence). Trimming stripped 6 bases from V and 5 bases from J, with 17 bases between. The CDR3, as DNA: TGTGCCAGTAGACTGACAGTAAAGTGGGATCAGCCCCAGCATTTT. Translated, it gives CASRLTVKWDQPQHF.

The rearrangement joins TRBV24-1 to TRBJ2-7, with 7 bases identical to TRBD2. From germline, CDR1 is KGHDR and CDR2 SFDVKD. V trimming: 5 bases; J trimming: 6 bases; junction bases outside the gene matches: 9. The CDR3 extends over 14 amino acids. The CDR3 spells CATSGGGLPPEQYF. The CDR3 coding sequence is TGTGCCACCAGTGGCGGGGGACTGCCCCCCGAGCAGTACTTC.

The chain recombines TRBV2 with TRBJ1-1; maybe TRBD1 (6 bases). This CDR3 region has 15 residues. V was trimmed by 3 bases and J by 2 bases, leaving 13 bases between them. Looked up from germline, CDR1 is SNHLY and CDR2 is FYNNEI. The CDR3 protein is CASSEQGHHNTEAFF. The CDR3 DNA sequence: TGTGCCAGCAGTGAGCAGGGGCATCATAACACTGAAGCTTTCTTT. Together with reference TRBV2 and TRBJ1-1, the CDR3 gives the full variable domain: EPEVTQTPSHQVTQMGQEVILRCVPISNHLYFYWYRQILGQKVEFLVSFYNNEISEKSEIFDDQFSVERPDGSNFTLKIRSTKLEDSAMYFCASSEQGHHNTEAFFGQGTRLTVV.

This sequence joins TRBV30 and TRBJ1-4; D call uncertain. Looked up from germline, CDR1 is GTSNPN and CDR2 is SVGIG (reference sequence). The CDR3 is made up of 16 amino acids. With 0 bases removed from V and 0 bases from J, the gap between germline ends came to 11 bases. This CDR3 reads CAWSVVAGATNEKLFF. In DNA, the CDR3 is TGTGCCTGGAGTGTAGTAGCGGGAGCAACTAATGAAAAACTGTTTTTT.

The chain links TRBV11-2 to TRBJ2-7, with TRBD2 matching 7 bases. Trimming removed 3 bases from V and 2 bases from J; junction bases left unmatched: 10. The germline V gene has CDR1 SGHAT and CDR2 FQNNGV. The length of the CDR3 is 16 residues. This chain's CDR3 is CASSLSVASGTYEQYF. The CDR3 coding sequence is TGTGCCAGCAGCTTGTCGGTGGCTAGCGGTACCTACGAGCAGTACTTC.

The gene calls are TRBV19 and TRBJ1-2; possible D gene TRBD1, 5 bases. In germline, CDR1 is LNHDA, CDR2 SQIVND (reference sequence). Trimming removed 3 bases from V and 0 bases from J, with 11 bases in between. The CDR3 has 15 amino acids. CDR3 DNA sequence: TGTGCCAGTAGTATTGACAGCCGGACTAACTATGGCTACACCTTC. Its protein product is CASSIDSRTNYGYTF. Together with reference TRBV19 and TRBJ1-2, the CDR3 gives the full variable domain: DGGITQSPKYLFRKEGQNVTLSCEQNLNHDAMYWYRQDPGQGLRLIYYSQIVNDFQKGDIAEGYSVSREKKESFPLTVTSAQKNPTAFYLCASSIDSRTNYGYTFGSGTRLTVV.

J is TRBJ2-1 and V is TRBV28, with D possibly being TRBD1 (6 bases). The CDR3 extends over 13 amino acids. The germline gives CDR1 MDHEN, CDR2 SYDVKM. Trimming left V 4 bases short and J 8 bases short, with 12 bases between. For the CDR3, the DNA is TGTGCCAGCAGTTCCGGACAGATAGATGAGCAGTTCTTC. Residues: CASSSGQIDEQFF.

This clone has just one count. This chain connects TRBV7-9 to TRBJ1-2, with D perhaps matching TRBD1 (5 bases). With 4 bases removed from V and 2 bases from J, the gap between germline ends came to 17 bases. The CDR3 has 16 amino acids. Per the germline V gene, CDR1 is SEHNR and CDR2 is FQNEAQ (reference sequence). The CDR3: CASSSPSGRGNYGYTF. The CDR3 DNA is TGTGCCAGCAGCTCTCCTTCAGGGAGGGGAAACTATGGCTACACCTTC.

The rearrangement uses TRBV19 and TRBJ2-2; 7 nucleotides match TRBD1. The CDR3 sequence is 15 residues long. V lost 9 bases and J lost 0; bases outside the gene matches: 7. Germline V lookup: CDR1 LNHDA, CDR2 SQIVND (reference sequence). DNA of the CDR3: TGTGCCAGCAATCGACAGGGTACGAACACCGGGGAGCTGTTTTTT. Residues: CASNRQGTNTGELFF.

In the case of this clone: The sample contains more than one DNA sequence encoding this CDR3. The chain uses TRBV7-9 and TRBJ1-1; perhaps TRBD1 as D (5 bases). V lost 1 base, J lost 1 base, and 7 bases lay in between. The CDR3 contains 14 residues. Germline assignment: CDR1 SEHNR and CDR2 FQNEAQ (reference sequence). The CDR3 loop reads CASSLGQGNTEAFF. DNA for the CDR3: TGTGCCAGCAGCTTAGGTCAGGGGAACACTGAAGCTTTCTTT.

The CDR3 nucleotides are TGCGCCAGCAGCTTGGGTGACAGGGACCTCTATGGCTACACCTTC. Amino acid sequence: CASSLGDRDLYGYTF. This sequence joins TRBV5-1 and TRBJ1-2, with 7 bases matching TRBD1. The CDR3 runs to 15 residues. The germline CDR1 and CDR2 sequences are SGHRS and YFSETQ. With V trimmed by 0 bases and J by 4 bases, 6 bases remained unmatched.

The rearrangement joins TRBV24-1 to TRBJ2-1, with 11 bases fitting TRBD2. The V gene end was trimmed by 3 bases and the J gene end by 5 bases; junction bases not matched to a gene: 5. The CDR3 runs 16 residues. Germline CDR1 KGHDR, CDR2 SFDVKD. The CDR3 reads CATSDRLAGLDNEQFF. The CDR3 DNA reads as TGTGCCACCAGTGATAGACTAGCGGGATTAGACAATGAGCAGTTCTTC.

This sequence joins TRBV5-6 and TRBJ2-3; D is perhaps TRBD2 (6 bases). This CDR3 spans 15 amino acids. Germline CDR1 reads SGHDT; CDR2 reads YYEEEE. V was pared by 0 bases and J by 5 bases, with 13 bases between. The CDR3 region has the DNA TGTGCCAGCAGCTTGGAGGCTAGCGCGGTAGATACGCAGTATTTT. It specifies CASSLEASAVDTQYF.

The chain recombines TRBV11-2 with TRBJ1-1, with D unresolved. The V end lost 3 bases, the J end lost 1 base, and 9 bases lay between the germline ends. Looked up from germline, CDR1 is SGHAT and CDR2 is FQNNGV. The CDR3 has 14 residues. CDR3 sequence reads: CASSFMQANTEAFF. The CDR3 DNA is TGTGCCAGCAGCTTCATGCAAGCGAACACTGAAGCTTTCTTT.

This chain links TRBV7-3 with TRBJ2-1; TRBD2 might be the D (5 bases). The CDR3 length is 12 residues. Germline lookup yields CDR1 SGHTA and CDR2 FQGTGA. The V end lost 5 bases, the J end lost 8 bases, and 10 bases lay between the germline ends. The CDR3 bases are TGTGCCAGCAGCCAAACCGGGGATGAGCAGTTCTTC. Encoded protein: CASSQTGDEQFF.